This T cell receptor beta chain originates from a study of Ad26.COV2.S vaccination and SARS-CoV-2 variants (dated by TCRdb to about 2021). Describing the broader study: Vaccine-arm donors were drawn from COV1001, a multicentre, randomized, double-blind, placebo-controlled phase I-IIa trial of Ad26.COV2.S in healthy adults. Ad26.COV2.S was administered intramuscularly at a dose of 5x10^10 or 1x10^11 viral particles, either as one shot or as two shots given 56 days apart. TCRbeta repertoire sequencing was used to assess the specificity and breadth of SARS-CoV-2-reactive T cell receptors after Ad26.COV2.S vaccination. A total of approximately 30 samples were included in the TCR-sequenced set, comprising about 20 Ad26.COV2.S vaccine recipients, 5 placebo recipients and 8 SARS-CoV-2 convalescent individuals. Participants in the trial were split at random into five groups of five each, receiving low-dose or high-dose Ad26.COV2.S once or twice, or else placebo on both occasions. Blinding of investigators to trial group allocation was maintained during experiments and outcome assessment. Study-wide findings and limitations: Vaccine and placebo recipients had similar non-spike TCR breadth, a finding consistent with the vaccine containing only spike. The authors noted that the TCR breadth and depth analyses may have underestimated total T cell responses. After vaccination, spike-specific CD8+ and CD4+ T cell responses were reported to show substantial breadth. Comparing responses between vaccine doses or regimens was not something the study was powered to do. Compared with placebo recipients, Ad26.COV2.S recipients showed higher spike-specific TCR breadth (P = 0.0014).

The immunoSEQ Assay was the method used to sequence TCRbeta CDR3 regions. After extraction, genomic DNA underwent amplification by bias-controlled multiplex PCR, followed by high-throughput sequencing. Processing in the source paper ran as follows. To quantify the absolute abundance of each unique TCRbeta CDR3 region, sequences were collapsed and filtered. Usable DNA was measured by amplifying reference genes present in all nucleated cells, and TCRbeta template counts were normalized to that usable DNA to estimate T cell fraction. Repertoire TCRs were annotated as SARS-CoV-2-specific when V gene, CDR3 amino acid sequence and J gene were exactly matched to a known reactive TCR set. MIRA supplied the reference SARS-CoV-2 TCR set, which was filtered for enrichment in COVID-19-positive ImmuneCODE repertoires so that public or cross-reactive TCRs were removed. Based on the MIRA antigens, annotated TCRs were further analysed at the level of specific ORF or position within ORF. Breadth was defined as the number of annotated unique rearrangements divided by the total number of unique productive rearrangements, and depth was defined as the summed frequency of the annotated unique rearrangements. Two-sided Wilcoxon rank-sum tests were applied when comparing TCR breadth between groups. In TCRdb, the immuneACCESS table is reduced to in-frame sequences with V and J assigned. These tables do not hold every clone; where another copy was compared, an unresolved V gene accounts for under half, and the others remain unexplained. V and J calls and clone size are as listed in that table; D and trimming were resolved from the DNA. Recorded for this sample are hundreds of thousands of clones; around nine tenths of them occurred a single time. The leading ten clones occupy roughly 5% of the sample.

With respect to this clone: Its antigen remains unidentified. No much larger clone exists at a distance of one base, and base qualities are not known. Additional DNA sequences in this sample encode the identical CDR3.

This sample's treatment or condition label indicates: 15 to 20 received Ad26.COV2.S at low or high dose, single or two shots; about 5 received placebo; per-sample allocation not given. For vaccine and placebo recipients, the sequenced repertoires came from samples collected on day 63 after the first injection. Between 29 July and 7 August 2020, Cohort 1b enrolled 25 adults aged 18-55 years at one site in Boston, USA. Ad26.COV2.S was a replication-incompetent adenovirus type 26 vector expressing a prefusion-stabilized SARS-CoV-2 spike protein from the original Wuhan strain. The junction shows trimming of 9 bases on V and 6 bases on J, and the gene matches do not reach 20 bases of it. The CDR3 starts with the cysteine, ends with the phenylalanine, and has 18 residues. The entry retains the CDR3 DNA only, 54 bases that are in frame from base 1. Per the germline V gene, MDHEN is the CDR1 and SYDVKM is the CDR2.

This receptor chain uses TRBV28 and TRBJ2-1; TRBD1 matches 10 bases in the middle. Source: peripheral blood, taken in a trial of Ad26.COV2.S vaccine versus placebo. The TCR comes from a person between 18 and 65 years old who received the Ad26.COV2.S COVID-19 vaccine or a placebo. The CDR3 loop reads CASSTPSMGQGISNEQFF. DNA sequence: TGTGCCAGTAGTACACCATCGATGGGACAGGGGATTAGCAATGAGCAGTTCTTC.